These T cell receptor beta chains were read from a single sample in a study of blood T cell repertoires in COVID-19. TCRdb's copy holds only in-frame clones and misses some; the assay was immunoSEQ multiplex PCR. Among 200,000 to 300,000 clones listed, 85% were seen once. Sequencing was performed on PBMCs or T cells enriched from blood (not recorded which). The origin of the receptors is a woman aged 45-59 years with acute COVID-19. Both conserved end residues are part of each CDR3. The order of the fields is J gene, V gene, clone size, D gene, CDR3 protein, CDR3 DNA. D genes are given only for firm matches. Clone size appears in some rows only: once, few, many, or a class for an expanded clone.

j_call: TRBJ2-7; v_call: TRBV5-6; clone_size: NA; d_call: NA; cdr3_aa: CASSENGDTSYEQYF; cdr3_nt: TGTGCCAGCAGCGAAAACGGGGACACCTCCTACGAGCAGTACTTC
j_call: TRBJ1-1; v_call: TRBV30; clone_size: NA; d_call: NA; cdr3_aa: CAWSVQGRAFF; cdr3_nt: TGTGCCTGGAGTGTACAGGGTAGAGCTTTCTTT
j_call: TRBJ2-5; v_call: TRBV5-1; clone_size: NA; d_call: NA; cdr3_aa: CASSLEGKETQYF; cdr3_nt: TGCGCCAGCAGCTTAGAGGGTAAAGAGACCCAGTACTTC
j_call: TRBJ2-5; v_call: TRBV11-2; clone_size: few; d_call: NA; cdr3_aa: CASSLDRRAGETQYF; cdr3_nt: TGTGCCAGCAGCTTAGATCGCAGGGCCGGGGAGACCCAGTACTTC
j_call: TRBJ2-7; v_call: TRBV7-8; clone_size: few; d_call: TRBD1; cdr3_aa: CASSLASGAGGLYEQYF; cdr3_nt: TGTGCCAGCAGCTTAGCGAGTGGAGCAGGGGGATTATACGAGCAGTACTTC
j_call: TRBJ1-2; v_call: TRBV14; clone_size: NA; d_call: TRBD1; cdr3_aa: CASSRDRDNYGYTF; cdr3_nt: TGTGCCAGCAGTCGGGACAGAGATAACTATGGCTACACCTTC
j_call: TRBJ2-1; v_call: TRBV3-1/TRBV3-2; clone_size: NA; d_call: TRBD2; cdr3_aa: CASSRRTSRNEQFF; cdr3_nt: TGTGCCAGCAGCCGACGGACTAGCCGTAATGAGCAGTTCTTC
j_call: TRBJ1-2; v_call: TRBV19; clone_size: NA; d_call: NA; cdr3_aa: CASSIVGPNYGYTF; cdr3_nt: TGTGCCAGTAGTATTGTGGGGCCTAACTATGGCTACACCTTC
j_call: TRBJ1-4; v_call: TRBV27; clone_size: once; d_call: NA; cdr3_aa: CASSLRLTNEKLFF; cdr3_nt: TGTGCCAGCAGTTTGAGGTTAACTAATGAAAAACTGTTTTTT
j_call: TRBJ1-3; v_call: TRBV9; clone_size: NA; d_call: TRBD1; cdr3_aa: CASSRDRGSGNTIYF; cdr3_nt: TGTGCCAGCAGCAGGGACAGGGGATCTGGAAACACCATATATTTT
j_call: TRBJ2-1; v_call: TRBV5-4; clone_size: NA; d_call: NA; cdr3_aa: CASSLASRVSGNEQFF; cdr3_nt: TGTGCCAGCAGCTTGGCCTCAAGGGTCAGCGGCAATGAGCAGTTCTTC
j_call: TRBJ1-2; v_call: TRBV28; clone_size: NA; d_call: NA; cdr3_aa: CASQARYGYTF; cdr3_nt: TGTGCCAGCCAGGCCCGTTATGGCTACACCTTC
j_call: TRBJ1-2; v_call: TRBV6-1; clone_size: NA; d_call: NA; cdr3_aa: CASSAQQGANPYGYTF; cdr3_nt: TGTGCCAGCAGTGCTCAACAGGGCGCCAACCCCTATGGCTACACCTTC
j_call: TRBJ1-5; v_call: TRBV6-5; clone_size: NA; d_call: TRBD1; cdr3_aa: CASARDRQDQPQHF; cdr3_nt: TGTGCCAGCGCTCGGGACAGGCAAGATCAGCCCCAGCATTTT
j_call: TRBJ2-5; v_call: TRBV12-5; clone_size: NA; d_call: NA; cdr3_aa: CASGWRLTETQYF; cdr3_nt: TGTGCTAGTGGTTGGAGACTAACTGAGACCCAGTACTTC
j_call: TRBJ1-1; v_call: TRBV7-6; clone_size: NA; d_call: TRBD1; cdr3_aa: CASSLGGIGTALGEAFF; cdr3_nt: TGTGCCAGCAGCTTAGGGGGAATCGGGACAGCTTTAGGTGAAGCTTTCTTT
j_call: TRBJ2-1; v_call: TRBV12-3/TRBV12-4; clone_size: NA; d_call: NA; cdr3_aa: CATSKLAHEQFF; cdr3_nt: TGTGCCACCTCCAAACTAGCACATGAGCAGTTCTTC
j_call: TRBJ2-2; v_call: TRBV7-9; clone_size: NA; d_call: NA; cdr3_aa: CASSLIANTGELFF; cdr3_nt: TGTGCCAGCAGCTTAATAGCGAACACCGGGGAGCTGTTTTTT
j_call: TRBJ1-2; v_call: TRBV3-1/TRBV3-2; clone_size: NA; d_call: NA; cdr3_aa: CASSYWGREGYTF; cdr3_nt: TGTGCCAGCAGTTATTGGGGGCGAGAAGGCTACACCTTC
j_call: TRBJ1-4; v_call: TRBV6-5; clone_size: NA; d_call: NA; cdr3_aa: CASRDRIGEKLFF; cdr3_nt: TGTGCCAGCAGAGACAGGATAGGTGAAAAACTGTTTTTT
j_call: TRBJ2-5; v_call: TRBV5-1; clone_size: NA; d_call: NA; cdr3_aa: CASSLGQSRVETQYF; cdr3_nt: TGCGCCAGCAGCTTGGGACAGAGCAGGGTGGAGACCCAGTACTTC
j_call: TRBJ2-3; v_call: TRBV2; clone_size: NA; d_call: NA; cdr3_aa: CASSVLATGNTQYF; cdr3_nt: TGTGCCAGCAGTGTATTAGCGACGGGAAATACGCAGTATTTT
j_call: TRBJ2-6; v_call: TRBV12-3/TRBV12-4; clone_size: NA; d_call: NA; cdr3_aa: CATGVSGANVLTF; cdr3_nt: TGTGCCACGGGGGTCTCTGGGGCCAACGTCCTGACTTTC
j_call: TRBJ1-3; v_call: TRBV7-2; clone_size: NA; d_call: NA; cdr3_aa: CASSLAQAGNTIYF; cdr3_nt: TGTGCCAGCAGCTTAGCTCAGGCTGGAAACACCATATATTTT
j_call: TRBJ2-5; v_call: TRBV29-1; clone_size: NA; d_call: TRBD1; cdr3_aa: CSVRPRQGETQYF; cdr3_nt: TGCAGCGTCCGACCCAGACAGGGTGAGACCCAGTACTTC
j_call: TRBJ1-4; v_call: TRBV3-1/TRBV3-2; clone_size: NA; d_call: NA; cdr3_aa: CASSHRQQLTNEKLFF; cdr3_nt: TGTGCCAGCAGCCACAGACAGCAGTTGACTAATGAAAAACTGTTTTTT
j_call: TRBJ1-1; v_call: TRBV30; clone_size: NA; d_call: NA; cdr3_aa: CAWSSGLGEAFF; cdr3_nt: TGTGCCTGGAGTAGCGGGCTGGGTGAAGCTTTCTTT
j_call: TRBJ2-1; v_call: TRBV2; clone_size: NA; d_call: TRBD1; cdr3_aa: CASRMISGQGYNEQFF; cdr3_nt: TGTGCCAGCAGGATGATCTCGGGACAGGGTTACAATGAGCAGTTCTTC
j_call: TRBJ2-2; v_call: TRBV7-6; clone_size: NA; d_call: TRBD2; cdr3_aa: CASSGYSGGRTGELFF; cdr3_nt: TGTGCCAGCAGCGGTTATAGCGGGGGTCGGACCGGGGAGCTGTTTTTT
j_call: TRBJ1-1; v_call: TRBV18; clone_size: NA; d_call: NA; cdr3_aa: CASSPGQNTEAFF; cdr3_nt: TGTGCCAGCTCACCTGGACAGAACACTGAAGCTTTCTTT
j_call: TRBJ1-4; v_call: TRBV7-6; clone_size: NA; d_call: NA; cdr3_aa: CASSRNIQGSGEKLFF; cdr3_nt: TGTGCCAGCAGTCGAAACATCCAGGGGAGCGGAGAAAAACTGTTTTTT
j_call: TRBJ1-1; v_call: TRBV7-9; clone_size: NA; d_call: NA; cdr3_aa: CASSFGGQQNTEAFF; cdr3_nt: TGTGCCAGCAGCTTCGGGGGGCAGCAGAACACTGAAGCTTTCTTT
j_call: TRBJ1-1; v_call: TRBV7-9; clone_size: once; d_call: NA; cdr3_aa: CASSLGHLLSGSTEAFF; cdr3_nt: TGTGCCAGCAGCTTAGGCCACCTTCTATCAGGTAGCACTGAAGCTTTCTTT
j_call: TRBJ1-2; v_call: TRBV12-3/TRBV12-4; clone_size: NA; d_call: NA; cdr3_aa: CASSYRANYGYTF; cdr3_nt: TGTGCCAGCAGTTACAGAGCTAACTATGGCTACACCTTC
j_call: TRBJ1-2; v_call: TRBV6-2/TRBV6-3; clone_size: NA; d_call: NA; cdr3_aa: CASSYSRGGDGYTF; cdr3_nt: TGTGCCAGCAGTTACTCGAGGGGGGGCGATGGCTACACCTTC
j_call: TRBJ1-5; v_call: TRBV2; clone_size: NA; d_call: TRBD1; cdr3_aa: CASRKDRRSNQPQHF; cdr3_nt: TGTGCCAGCAGAAAGGACAGGAGAAGCAATCAGCCCCAGCATTTT
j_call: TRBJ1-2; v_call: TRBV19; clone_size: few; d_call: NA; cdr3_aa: CASVGQGLRDGYTF; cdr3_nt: TGTGCCAGTGTGGGGCAGGGTCTCCGCGATGGCTACACCTTC
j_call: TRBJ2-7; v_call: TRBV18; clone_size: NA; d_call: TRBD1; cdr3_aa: CASSPYTTGTDEQYF; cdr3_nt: TGTGCCAGCTCACCTTATACGACAGGGACCGACGAGCAGTACTTC
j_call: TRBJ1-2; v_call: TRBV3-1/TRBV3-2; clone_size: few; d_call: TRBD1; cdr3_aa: CASSQELGVQGGYGYTF; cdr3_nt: TGTGCCAGCAGCCAAGAATTGGGAGTACAGGGGGGCTATGGCTACACCTTC
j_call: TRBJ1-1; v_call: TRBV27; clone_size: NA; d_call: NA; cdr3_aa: CASSLRGGAGSEAFF; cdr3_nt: TGTGCCAGCAGTTTAAGGGGGGGCGCCGGTTCTGAAGCTTTCTTT
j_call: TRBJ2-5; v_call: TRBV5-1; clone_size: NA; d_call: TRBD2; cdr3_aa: CASSLEVAGYETQYF; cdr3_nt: TGCGCCAGCAGCTTGGAAGTAGCGGGGTATGAGACCCAGTACTTC
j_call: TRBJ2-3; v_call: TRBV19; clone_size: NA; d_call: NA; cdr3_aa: CASSEGASRTDTQYF; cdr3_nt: TGTGCCAGTAGTGAGGGAGCTTCCCGCACAGATACGCAGTATTTT
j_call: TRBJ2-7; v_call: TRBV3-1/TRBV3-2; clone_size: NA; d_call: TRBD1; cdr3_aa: CASSQQGAYEQYF; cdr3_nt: TGTGCCAGCAGCCAACAGGGGGCCTACGAGCAGTACTTC
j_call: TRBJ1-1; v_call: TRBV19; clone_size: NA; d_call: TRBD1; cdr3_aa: CASSHTGVNTEAFF; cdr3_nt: TGTGCCAGTAGTCACACAGGGGTGAACACTGAAGCTTTCTTT
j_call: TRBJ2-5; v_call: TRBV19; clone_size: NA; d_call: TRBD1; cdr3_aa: CASSRDSSQETQYF; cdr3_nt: TGTGCCAGTAGTCGGGACAGCTCCCAAGAGACCCAGTACTTC
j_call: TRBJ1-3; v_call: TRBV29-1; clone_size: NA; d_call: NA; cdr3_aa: CSVAGGASSGNTIYF; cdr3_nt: TGCAGCGTCGCGGGAGGGGCGAGCTCTGGAAACACCATATATTTT
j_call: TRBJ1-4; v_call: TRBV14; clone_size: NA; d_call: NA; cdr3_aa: CASSQATQGMKLFF; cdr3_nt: TGTGCCAGCAGCCAAGCGACACAGGGCATGAAACTGTTTTTT
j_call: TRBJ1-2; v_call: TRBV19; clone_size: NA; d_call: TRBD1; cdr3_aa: CASSQDRIRGYTF; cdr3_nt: TGTGCCAGTAGCCAGGACAGGATCAGGGGCTACACCTTC
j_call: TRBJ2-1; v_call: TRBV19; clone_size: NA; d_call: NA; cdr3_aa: CASSMRQYNEQFF; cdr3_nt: TGTGCCAGTAGTATGAGACAGTACAATGAGCAGTTCTTC
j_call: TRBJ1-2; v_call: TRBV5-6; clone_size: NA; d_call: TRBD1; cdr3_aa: CASSLETGGLIYGYTF; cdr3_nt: TGTGCCAGCAGCTTGGAGACAGGGGGCCTCATCTATGGCTACACCTTC
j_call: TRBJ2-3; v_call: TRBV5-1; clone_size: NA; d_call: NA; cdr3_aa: CASSPVGEMQYF; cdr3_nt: TGCGCCAGCAGCCCCGTGGGCGAGATGCAGTATTTT
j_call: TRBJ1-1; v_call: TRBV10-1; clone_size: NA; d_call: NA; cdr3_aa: CASSDPNTEAFF; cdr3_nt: TGCGCCAGCAGTGACCCAAACACTGAAGCTTTCTTT
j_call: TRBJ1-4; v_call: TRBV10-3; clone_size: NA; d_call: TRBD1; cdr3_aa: CAISMAGQGYEKLFF; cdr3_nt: TGTGCCATCAGCATGGCGGGACAGGGTTATGAAAAACTGTTTTTT